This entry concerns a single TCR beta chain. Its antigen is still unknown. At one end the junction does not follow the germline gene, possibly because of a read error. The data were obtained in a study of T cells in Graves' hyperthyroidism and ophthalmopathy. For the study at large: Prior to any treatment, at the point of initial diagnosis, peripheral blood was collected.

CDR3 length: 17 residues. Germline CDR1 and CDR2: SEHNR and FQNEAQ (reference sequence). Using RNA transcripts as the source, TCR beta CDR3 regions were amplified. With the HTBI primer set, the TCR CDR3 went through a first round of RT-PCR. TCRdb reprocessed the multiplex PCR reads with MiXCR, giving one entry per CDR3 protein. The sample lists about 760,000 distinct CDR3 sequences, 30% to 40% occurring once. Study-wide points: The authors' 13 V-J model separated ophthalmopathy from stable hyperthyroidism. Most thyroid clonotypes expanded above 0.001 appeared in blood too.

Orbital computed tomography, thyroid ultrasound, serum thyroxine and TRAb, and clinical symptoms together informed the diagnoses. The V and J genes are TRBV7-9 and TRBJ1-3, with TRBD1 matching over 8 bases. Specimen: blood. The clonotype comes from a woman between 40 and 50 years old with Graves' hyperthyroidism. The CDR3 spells CAGSLSTGASSGNTIYF. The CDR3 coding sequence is TGTGCCGGCAGCTTATCGACAGGGGCCAGCTCTGGAAACACCATATATTTT.